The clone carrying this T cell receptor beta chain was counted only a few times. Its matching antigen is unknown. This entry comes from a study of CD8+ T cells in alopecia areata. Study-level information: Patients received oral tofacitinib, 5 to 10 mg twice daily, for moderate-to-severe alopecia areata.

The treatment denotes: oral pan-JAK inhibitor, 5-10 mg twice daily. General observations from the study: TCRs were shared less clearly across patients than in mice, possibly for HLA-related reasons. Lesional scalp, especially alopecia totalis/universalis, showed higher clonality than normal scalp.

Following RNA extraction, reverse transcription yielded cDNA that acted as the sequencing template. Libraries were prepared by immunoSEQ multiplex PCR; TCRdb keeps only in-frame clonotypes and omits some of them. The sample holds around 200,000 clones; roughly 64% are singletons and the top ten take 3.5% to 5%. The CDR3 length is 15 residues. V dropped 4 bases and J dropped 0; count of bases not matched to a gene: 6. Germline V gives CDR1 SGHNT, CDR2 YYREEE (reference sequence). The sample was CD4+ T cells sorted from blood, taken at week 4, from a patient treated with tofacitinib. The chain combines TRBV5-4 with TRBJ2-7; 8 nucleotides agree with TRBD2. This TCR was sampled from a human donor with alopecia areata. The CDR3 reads CASSLQRGSSYEQYF. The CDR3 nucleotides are TGTGCCAGCAGCCTACAGCGGGGGAGCTCCTACGAGCAGTACTTC.